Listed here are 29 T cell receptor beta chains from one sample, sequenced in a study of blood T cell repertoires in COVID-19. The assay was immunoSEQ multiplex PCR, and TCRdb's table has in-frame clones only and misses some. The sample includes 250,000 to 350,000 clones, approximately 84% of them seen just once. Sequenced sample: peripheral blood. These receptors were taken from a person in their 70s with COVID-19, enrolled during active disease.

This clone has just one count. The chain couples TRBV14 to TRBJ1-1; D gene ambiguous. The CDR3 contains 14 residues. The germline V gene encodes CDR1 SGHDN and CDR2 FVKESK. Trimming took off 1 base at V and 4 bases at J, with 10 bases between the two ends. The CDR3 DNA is TGTGCCAGCAGCCAAGCCCGGGGTAGCACTGAAGCTTTCTTT. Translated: CASSQARGSTEAFF.

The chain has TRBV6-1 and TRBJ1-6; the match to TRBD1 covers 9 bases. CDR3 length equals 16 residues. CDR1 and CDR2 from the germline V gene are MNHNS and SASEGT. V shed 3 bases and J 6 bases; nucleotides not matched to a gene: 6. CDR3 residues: CASSDRTGAINSPLHF. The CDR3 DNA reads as TGTGCCAGCAGTGACCGGACAGGGGCAATTAATTCACCCCTCCACTTT.

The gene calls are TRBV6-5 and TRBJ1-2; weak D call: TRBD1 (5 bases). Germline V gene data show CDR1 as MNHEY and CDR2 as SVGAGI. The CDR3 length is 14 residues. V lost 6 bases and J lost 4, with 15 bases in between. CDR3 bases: TGTGCCAGCAGCTCCCCCGGGACTCTCTATGGCTACACCTTC. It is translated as CASSSPGTLYGYTF.

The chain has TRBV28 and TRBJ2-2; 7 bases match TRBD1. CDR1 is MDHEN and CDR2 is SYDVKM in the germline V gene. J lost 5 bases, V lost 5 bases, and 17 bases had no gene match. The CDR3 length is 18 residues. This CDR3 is CASSPTLPQTGRTGELFF. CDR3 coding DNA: TGTGCCAGCAGTCCCACGCTACCGCAGACAGGGCGAACCGGGGAGCTGTTTTTT.

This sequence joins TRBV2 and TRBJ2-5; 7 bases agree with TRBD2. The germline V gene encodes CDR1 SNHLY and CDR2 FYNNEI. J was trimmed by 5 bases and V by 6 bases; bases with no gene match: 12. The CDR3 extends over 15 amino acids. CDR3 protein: CASRLLGGEKETQYF. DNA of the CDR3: TGTGCCAGCAGACTTTTGGGGGGGGAAAAGGAGACCCAGTACTTC.

CDR3: CASTTRAAFGSQPQHF. Here the CDR3 DNA reads TGTGCCAGCACCACCCGAGCGGCTTTTGGAAGTCAGCCCCAGCATTTT. The chain couples TRBV28 to TRBJ1-5; no reliable D call. The germline gives CDR1 MDHEN, CDR2 SYDVKM. Trimming removed 7 bases from V and 6 bases from J, with 22 bases in between. The CDR3 loop spans 16 amino acids.

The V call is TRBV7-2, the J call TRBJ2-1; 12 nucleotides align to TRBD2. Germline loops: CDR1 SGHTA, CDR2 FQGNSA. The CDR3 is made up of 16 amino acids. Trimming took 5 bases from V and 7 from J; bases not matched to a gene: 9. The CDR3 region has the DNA TGTGCCAGCAGCACCCGACTAGCGGGGGTCTGGAATGAGCAGTTCTTC. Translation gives CASSTRLAGVWNEQFF.

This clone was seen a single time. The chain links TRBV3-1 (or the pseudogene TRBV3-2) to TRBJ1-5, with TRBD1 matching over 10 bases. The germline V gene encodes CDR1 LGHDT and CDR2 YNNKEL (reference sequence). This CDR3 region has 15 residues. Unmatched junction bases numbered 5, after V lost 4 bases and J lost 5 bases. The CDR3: CASSRTGGRDQPQHF. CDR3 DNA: TGTGCCAGCAGCCGGACAGGGGGTAGAGATCAGCCCCAGCATTTT.

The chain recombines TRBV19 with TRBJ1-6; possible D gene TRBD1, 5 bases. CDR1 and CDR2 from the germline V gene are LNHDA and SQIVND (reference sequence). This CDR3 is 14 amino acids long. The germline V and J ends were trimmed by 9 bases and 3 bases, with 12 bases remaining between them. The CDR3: CASKTDLYNSPLHF. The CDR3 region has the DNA TGTGCCAGCAAGACAGACCTCTATAATTCACCCCTCCACTTT.

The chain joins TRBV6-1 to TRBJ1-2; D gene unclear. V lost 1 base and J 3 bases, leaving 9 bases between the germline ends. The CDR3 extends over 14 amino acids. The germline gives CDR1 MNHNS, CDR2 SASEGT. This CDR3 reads CASSEGRAHYGYTF. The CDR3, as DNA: TGTGCCAGCAGTGAAGGGCGGGCCCACTATGGCTACACCTTC.

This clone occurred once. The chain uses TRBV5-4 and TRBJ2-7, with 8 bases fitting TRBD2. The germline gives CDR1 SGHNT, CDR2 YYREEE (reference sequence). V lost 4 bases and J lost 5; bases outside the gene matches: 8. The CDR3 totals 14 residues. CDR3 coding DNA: TGTGCCAGCAGCCAGTCCGGGACTAGGGACGAGCAGTACTTC. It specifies CASSQSGTRDEQYF.

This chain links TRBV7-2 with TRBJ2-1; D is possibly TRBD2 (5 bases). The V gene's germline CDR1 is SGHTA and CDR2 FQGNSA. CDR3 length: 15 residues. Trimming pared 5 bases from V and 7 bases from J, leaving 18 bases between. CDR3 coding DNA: TGTGCCAGCAGCCTCGCCCGGGGTCTTTGGAATGAGCAGTTCTTC. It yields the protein CASSLARGLWNEQFF.

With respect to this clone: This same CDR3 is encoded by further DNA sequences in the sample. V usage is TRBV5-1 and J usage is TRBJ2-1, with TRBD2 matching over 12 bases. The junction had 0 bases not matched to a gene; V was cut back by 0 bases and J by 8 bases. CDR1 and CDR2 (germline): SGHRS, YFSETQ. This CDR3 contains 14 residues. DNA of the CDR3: TGCGCCAGCAGCTTGGGACTAGCGGGGGATGAGCAGTTCTTC. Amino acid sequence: CASSLGLAGDEQFF.

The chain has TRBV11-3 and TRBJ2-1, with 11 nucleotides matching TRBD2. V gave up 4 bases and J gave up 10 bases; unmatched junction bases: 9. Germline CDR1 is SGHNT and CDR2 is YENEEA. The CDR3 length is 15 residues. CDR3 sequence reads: CASSSHSGTSGEQFF. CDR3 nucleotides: TGTGCCAGCAGCTCCCATTCCGGGACTAGCGGAGAGCAGTTCTTC.

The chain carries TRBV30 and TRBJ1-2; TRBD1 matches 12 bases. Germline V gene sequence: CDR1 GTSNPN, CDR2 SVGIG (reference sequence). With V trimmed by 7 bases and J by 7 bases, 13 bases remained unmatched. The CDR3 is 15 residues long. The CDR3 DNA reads TGTGCCTACGGGAAGACGGGACAGGGGGCTGGTGGCTACACCTTC. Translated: CAYGKTGQGAGGYTF.

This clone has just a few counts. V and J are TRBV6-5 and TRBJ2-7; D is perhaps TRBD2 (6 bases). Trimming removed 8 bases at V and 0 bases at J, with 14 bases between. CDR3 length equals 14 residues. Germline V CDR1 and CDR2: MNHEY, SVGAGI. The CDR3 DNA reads TGTGCCAGCGCCCCGGCAGCGGGCTCCTACGAGCAGTACTTC. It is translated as CASAPAAGSYEQYF.

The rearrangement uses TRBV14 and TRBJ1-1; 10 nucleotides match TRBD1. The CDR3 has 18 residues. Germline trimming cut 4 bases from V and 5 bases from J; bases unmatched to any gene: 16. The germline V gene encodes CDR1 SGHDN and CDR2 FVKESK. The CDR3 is CASSPPPPGQGFMTEAFF. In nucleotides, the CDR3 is TGTGCCAGCAGCCCCCCCCCACCGGGACAGGGGTTCATGACTGAAGCTTTCTTT.

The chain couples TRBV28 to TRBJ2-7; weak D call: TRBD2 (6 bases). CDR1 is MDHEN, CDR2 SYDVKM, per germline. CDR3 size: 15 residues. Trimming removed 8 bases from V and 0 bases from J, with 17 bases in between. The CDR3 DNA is TGTGCCAGCCGATTGACTAGTTCGAGCTCCTACGAGCAGTACTTC. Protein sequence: CASRLTSSSSYEQYF.

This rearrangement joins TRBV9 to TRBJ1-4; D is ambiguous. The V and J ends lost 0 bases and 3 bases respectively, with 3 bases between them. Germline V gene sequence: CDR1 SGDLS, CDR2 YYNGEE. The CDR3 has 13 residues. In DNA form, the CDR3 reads TGTGCCAGCAGCGTAGGCGCTAATGAAAAACTGTTTTTT. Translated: CASSVGANEKLFF.

For the CDR3, the DNA is TGTGCCAGCAGTTTAAGGGGACTAGCCCACGAGCAGTACTTC. It translates to CASSLRGLAHEQYF. The chain uses TRBV27 and TRBJ2-7; TRBD2 matches at 9 bases. This CDR3 comprises 14 residues. Germline V lookup: CDR1 MNHEY, CDR2 SMNVEV (reference sequence). The trim removed 2 bases at V and 5 bases at J, leaving 4 bases unmatched.

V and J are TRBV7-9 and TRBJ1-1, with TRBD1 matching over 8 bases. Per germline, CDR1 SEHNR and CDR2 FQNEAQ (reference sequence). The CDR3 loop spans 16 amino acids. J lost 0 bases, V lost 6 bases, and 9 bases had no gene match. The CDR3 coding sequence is TGTGCCAGCAGTTACAGACAGGGGATAATGAACACTGAAGCTTTCTTT. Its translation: CASSYRQGIMNTEAFF.

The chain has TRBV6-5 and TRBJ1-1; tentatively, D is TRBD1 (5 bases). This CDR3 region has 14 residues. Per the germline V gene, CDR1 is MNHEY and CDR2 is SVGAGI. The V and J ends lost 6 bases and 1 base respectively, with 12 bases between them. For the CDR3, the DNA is TGTGCCAGCAGGTTGGGGGGGACGAACACTGAAGCTTTCTTT. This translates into CASRLGGTNTEAFF.

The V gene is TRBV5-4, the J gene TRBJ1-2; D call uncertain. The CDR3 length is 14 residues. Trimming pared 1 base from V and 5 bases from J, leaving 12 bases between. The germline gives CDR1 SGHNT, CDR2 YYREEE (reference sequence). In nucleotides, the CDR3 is TGTGCCAGCAGCTTGAACAGTCCGAGATATGGCTACACCTTC. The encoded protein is CASSLNSPRYGYTF.

CDR3 bases: TGTGCCAGCAGTCCCGCGGGTTTCGGGAGCTTTGATTCACCCCTCCACTTT. It is translated as CASSPAGFGSFDSPLHF. The rearrangement joins TRBV6-6 to TRBJ1-6; D is unresolved. The CDR3 is made up of 17 amino acids. V dropped 5 bases and J dropped 8 bases, with 22 bases sitting between them. Germline CDR1 and CDR2: MNHNY and SVGAGI (reference sequence).

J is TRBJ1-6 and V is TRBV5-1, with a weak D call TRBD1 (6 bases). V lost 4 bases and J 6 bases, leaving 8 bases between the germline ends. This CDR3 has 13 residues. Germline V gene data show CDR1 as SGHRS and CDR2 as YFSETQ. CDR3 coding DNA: TGCGCCAGCAGCGTCAGGGGTAATTCACCCCTCCACTTT. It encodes CASSVRGNSPLHF.

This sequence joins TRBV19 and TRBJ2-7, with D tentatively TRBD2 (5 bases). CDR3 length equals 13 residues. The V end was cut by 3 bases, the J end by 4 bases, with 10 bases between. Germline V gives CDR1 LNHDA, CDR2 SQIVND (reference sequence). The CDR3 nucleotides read TGTGCCAGTAGTATCGCGCTAGCTTACGAGCAGTACTTC. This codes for CASSIALAYEQYF. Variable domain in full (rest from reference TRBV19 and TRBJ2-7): DGGITQSPKYLFRKEGQNVTLSCEQNLNHDAMYWYRQDPGQGLRLIYYSQIVNDFQKGDIAEGYSVSREKKESFPLTVTSAQKNPTAFYLCASSIALAYEQYFGPGTRLTVT.

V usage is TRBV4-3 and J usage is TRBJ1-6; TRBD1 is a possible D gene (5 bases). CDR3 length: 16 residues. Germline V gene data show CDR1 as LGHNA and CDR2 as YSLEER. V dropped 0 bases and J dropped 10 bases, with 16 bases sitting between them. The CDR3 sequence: CASSQEVGPVGSPLHF. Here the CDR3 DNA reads TGCGCCAGCAGCCAAGAGGTGGGGCCCGTGGGATCACCCCTCCACTTT.

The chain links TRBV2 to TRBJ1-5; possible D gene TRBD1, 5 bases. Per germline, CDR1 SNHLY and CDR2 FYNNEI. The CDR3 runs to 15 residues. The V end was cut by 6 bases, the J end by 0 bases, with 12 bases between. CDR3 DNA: TGTGCCAGCAGGGACAAAGGGTATAGCAATCAGCCCCAGCATTTT. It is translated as CASRDKGYSNQPQHF.

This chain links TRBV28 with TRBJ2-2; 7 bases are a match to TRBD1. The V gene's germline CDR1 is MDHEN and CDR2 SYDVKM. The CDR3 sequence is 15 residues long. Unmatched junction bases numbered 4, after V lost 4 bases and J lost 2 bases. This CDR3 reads CASSSGQRNTGELFF. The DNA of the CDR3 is TGTGCCAGCAGTTCGGGACAGCGAAACACCGGGGAGCTGTTTTTT.